This T cell receptor beta chain was observed in a study of persistence of HIV-infected CD4 T cells. The libraries were made with immunoSEQ version 4 in survey mode. Sequencing used immunoSEQ multiplex PCR; TCRdb keeps in-frame clones, though not all of them. Of tens of thousands of clones in the sample, more than 70% are singletons; the top ten hold less than 3%. The stimulus was lysate of CMV-infected fibroblasts, approximately 9.6 ug/mL. Sorted nonresponding memory CD4+ T cells were CD40L-negative, CD69-negative, CD45RO-high. J gave up 2 bases and V 1 base, and 6 bases lay outside the gene matches. The CDR3 consists of 17 residues. Germline CDR1 reads SGHDT; CDR2 reads YYEEEE. In the case of this clone: The antigen is undetermined.

This receptor was obtained from an adult man with HIV who was CMV-seropositive. V gene TRBV5-6 combines with J gene TRBJ2-1, with 10 bases fitting TRBD2. The source was CD4+ T cells sorted from PBMCs after roughly 19-hour stimulation, collected from a patient who received antiretroviral therapy. The CDR3 is CASSLKVLAGAYNEQFF. Written as DNA, the CDR3 is TGTGCCAGCAGCTTGAAAGTTCTAGCGGGAGCCTACAATGAGCAGTTCTTC.